The T cell receptor (beta chain) under discussion was sequenced for a study of STAT3 mutations in large granular lymphocyte leukemia. Study as a whole: More than half of T-LGLL patients received immunosuppressive therapy.

Each sample's TCRbeta library yielded on average around 44,000 productive templates. Clones were read by immunoSEQ multiplex PCR, and TCRdb kept only the in-frame ones, dropping some. The table has fewer than 2,000 clones, 60% to 65% seen once; the top ten hold under 75%. Per the germline V gene, CDR1 is SEHNR and CDR2 is FQNEAQ (reference sequence). V lost 1 base and J lost 6, with 4 bases in between. The length of the CDR3 is 11 residues. A word on this clone: The target antigen is unknown.

Study-wide points: In several patients, dominant TCR clone burden exceeded STAT3 mutant burden. Treatment regimens differed across patients between samplings. In T-cell large granular lymphocyte leukemia, about half of patients showed multiple immunodominant subclonotypes.

This clonotype was sampled from a man aged 45-65 years with T-cell large granular lymphocyte leukemia. Some clones in this sample may be carry-over from other donors' samples. J is TRBJ2-7 and V is TRBV7-9, with D unresolved. Sequenced input: peripheral blood mononuclear cells. CDR3 amino acids: CASSLVGEQYF. CDR3 nucleotides: TGTGCCAGCAGCTTAGTAGGCGAGCAGTACTTC.